The next 20 T cell receptor beta chains were all read from a single sample in a study of shared clonotypes between healthy human individuals. Sequencing used immunoSEQ multiplex PCR; TCRdb keeps in-frame clones, though not all of them. Seen here are roughly 2,500,000 clones, over 85% observed once, and the top ten hold approximately 0.37%. The sequenced material came from naive CD4+ T cells from PBMCs. Subset reported: CD45RA+ positively selected. These receptors were obtained from a man younger than 35 in good health. Some clones in this sample may be carry-over from other donors' samples.

The chain is built from TRBV5-6 and TRBJ2-2; maybe TRBD2 (5 bases). Trimming removed 2 bases from V and 5 bases from J, with 16 bases in between. This CDR3 region has 16 residues. Germline V lookup: CDR1 SGHDT, CDR2 YYEEEE. The CDR3, as DNA: TGTGCCAGCAGCTTCGGGGTCGGAGACCCGACCGGGGAGCTGTTTTTT. This gives the protein CASSFGVGDPTGELFF.

The chain joins TRBV5-3 to TRBJ2-3; a possible D gene is TRBD2 (5 bases). TRBV5-3 is labeled an ORF, and its function is uncertain. The CDR3 sequence is 18 residues long. Trimming removed 1 base from V and 1 base from J, with 19 bases in between. CDR3: CARSLRDLRARRTDTQYF. For the CDR3, the DNA is TGTGCCAGAAGCTTGCGGGATCTTCGGGCCCGACGCACAGATACGCAGTATTTT.

The V gene is TRBV11-3, the J gene TRBJ2-1, with 9 bases identical to TRBD2. The CDR3 extends over 18 amino acids. Germline V lookup: CDR1 SGHNT, CDR2 YENEEA. The ends lost 0 bases at V and 4 bases at J; junction bases unmatched: 10. The CDR3 sequence is CASSLDGRAGGGYNEQFF. The CDR3 DNA sequence: TGTGCCAGCAGCTTAGATGGTCGGGCGGGAGGGGGGTACAATGAGCAGTTCTTC.

The chain links TRBV7-2 to TRBJ2-7, with TRBD1 matching 12 bases. This CDR3 region has 15 residues. Trimming at V came to 5 bases and at J to 6 bases, leaving 8 bases not matched to a gene. Germline V gene lookup returns CDR1 SGHTA and CDR2 FQGNSA. The CDR3 here is CASSRRGTGGGEQYF. DNA for the CDR3: TGTGCCAGCAGCCGACGTGGGACAGGGGGCGGCGAGCAGTACTTC.

V usage is TRBV15 and J usage is TRBJ2-4; 9 bases agree with TRBD2. Germline CDR1 and CDR2: LNHNV and YYDKDF (reference sequence). Unmatched junction bases numbered 3, after V lost 0 bases and J lost 6 bases. The CDR3 is 15 residues long. CDR3 region: CATSRERGRGNIQYF. The CDR3 DNA follows: TGTGCCACCAGCAGAGAACGCGGGAGGGGAAACATTCAGTACTTC.

This chain joins TRBV5-6 and TRBJ2-7; D gene unclear. The CDR3 has 13 residues. V was pared by 4 bases and J by 0 bases, with 8 bases between. Germline CDR1 is SGHDT and CDR2 is YYEEEE. CDR3 residues: CASSQFHSYEQYF. For the CDR3, the DNA is TGTGCCAGCAGCCAGTTTCACTCCTACGAGCAGTACTTC.

Comments on this clone: The same CDR3 is also encoded by other DNA sequences in this sample. This chain joins TRBV7-3 and TRBJ1-1, with D possibly matching TRBD1 (5 bases). CDR1 SGHTA and CDR2 FQGTGA come from the germline V gene. The CDR3 is 14 amino acids. The V gene lost 1 base and the J gene lost 3 bases, with 9 bases spanning the gap. The CDR3, as DNA: TGTGCCAGCAGCTTAATGGGGGGAGACACTGAAGCTTTCTTT. Protein sequence: CASSLMGGDTEAFF.

The gene calls are TRBV29-1 and TRBJ2-3; D unresolved. This CDR3 has 14 residues. Germline V gene data show CDR1 as SQVTM and CDR2 as ANQGSEA. V shed 6 bases and J shed 1 base, with 14 bases lying between them. The CDR3 here is CSVAALLRTDTQYF. CDR3 DNA sequence: TGCAGCGTAGCCGCTTTATTACGCACAGATACGCAGTATTTT.

The genes are TRBV7-2 and TRBJ2-1; the match to TRBD2 covers 7 bases. Germline V gives CDR1 SGHTA, CDR2 FQGNSA. With V trimmed by 5 bases and J by 2 bases, 9 bases remained unmatched. CDR3 length: 16 residues. As DNA, the CDR3 is TGTGCCAGCAGCCGTCTGGGCGGGACTACCTACAATGAGCAGTTCTTC. It specifies CASSRLGGTTYNEQFF.

The chain uses TRBV7-2 and TRBJ1-3; the D gene is possibly TRBD1 (5 bases). The CDR3 covers 17 residues. With 6 bases removed from V and 2 bases from J, the gap between germline ends came to 20 bases. Germline values: CDR1 SGHTA, CDR2 FQGNSA. Here the CDR3 reads CASSRSNRISTGNTIYF. DNA for the CDR3: TGTGCCAGCAGTCGAAGTAACAGGATATCCACTGGAAACACCATATATTTT.

The CDR3 here is CASSHGTSFATEAFF. The CDR3, as DNA: TGCGCCAGCAGCCACGGGACATCTTTCGCCACTGAAGCTTTCTTT. The chain combines TRBV5-1 with TRBJ1-1; D might be TRBD1 (6 bases). V was trimmed by 4 bases and J by 4 bases, leaving 17 bases between them. The CDR3 consists of 15 residues. Germline-derived CDR1 and CDR2 are SGHRS and YFSETQ.

The rearrangement uses TRBV7-6 and TRBJ2-3; TRBD2 agrees at 9 bases. The CDR3 contains 15 residues. Germline V gene sequence: CDR1 SGHVS, CDR2 FNYEAQ. J was trimmed by 5 bases and V by 1 base; bases with no gene match: 4. The CDR3 DNA sequence: TGTGCCAGCAGCTTAGTGGCGGGAGGGGAAGATACGCAGTATTTT. Translating gives CASSLVAGGEDTQYF.

The CDR3 coding sequence is TGCGCCAGCAGCTGGGGGACTAGCAACACCGGGGAGCTGTTTTTT. Protein: CASSWGTSNTGELFF. The chain has TRBV5-1 and TRBJ2-2; the match to TRBD2 covers 9 bases. There are 15 residues in the CDR3. In germline, CDR1 is SGHRS, CDR2 YFSETQ. V lost 3 bases, J lost 2 bases, and 2 bases stayed unmatched.

The chain uses TRBV4-1 and TRBJ1-1, with D unclear. Germline CDR1 MGHRA, CDR2 YSYEKL. Trimming took 1 base from V and 5 from J, leaving 11 bases between them. This CDR3 spans 14 amino acids. CDR3 sequence (DNA): TGCGCCAGCAGCCAAGCCGCACGTTGGACTGAAGCTTTCTTT. Translated: CASSQAARWTEAFF.

This chain joins TRBV7-2 and TRBJ1-5; no reliable D call. The germline V gene encodes CDR1 SGHTA and CDR2 FQGNSA. V lost 1 base, J lost 7 bases, and 8 bases lay in between. The CDR3 extends over 13 amino acids. The CDR3 region has the DNA TGTGCCAGCAGCTTAGTTTCTTTACAGCCCCAGCATTTT. As protein: CASSLVSLQPQHF.

The chain joins TRBV19 to TRBJ2-7; 7 nucleotides line up with TRBD1. Germline-derived CDR1 and CDR2 are LNHDA and SQIVND (reference sequence). The CDR3 is 14 residues long. J was trimmed by 2 bases and V by 6 bases; bases with no gene match: 7. The CDR3 is CASRDGQAPYEQYF. The CDR3 nucleotides read TGTGCCAGTAGGGACGGACAGGCCCCCTACGAGCAGTACTTC. The variable domain in full, with the rest retrieved from reference TRBV19 and TRBJ2-7, is DGGITQSPKYLFRKEGQNVTLSCEQNLNHDAMYWYRQDPGQGLRLIYYSQIVNDFQKGDIAEGYSVSREKKESFPLTVTSAQKNPTAFYLCASRDGQAPYEQYFGPGTRLTVT.

Of note for this clone: Other DNA sequences in the sample encode the same CDR3. The chain is built from TRBV18 and TRBJ2-3; 8 nucleotides match TRBD2. Germline V gene data show CDR1 as KGHSH and CDR2 as LQKENI. This CDR3 is built from 16 residues. V shed 0 bases, J shed 0 bases, and the junction held 2 bases outside the gene matches. CDR3 amino acids: CASSPPGLESTDTQYF. The CDR3 region has the DNA TGTGCCAGCTCACCACCGGGACTAGAAAGCACAGATACGCAGTATTTT.

The rearrangement uses TRBV28 and TRBJ1-2, with 8 bases identical to TRBD1. Looked up from germline, CDR1 is MDHEN and CDR2 is SYDVKM. J was trimmed by 4 bases and V by 11 bases; bases with no gene match: 9. This CDR3 is built from 13 residues. The CDR3 sequence: CADPRGRIYGYTF. DNA of the CDR3: TGTGCCGATCCCAGGGGGCGAATCTATGGCTACACCTTC.

With regard to this clone: Other DNA sequences in this sample translate to the same CDR3. V gene TRBV5-1 combines with J gene TRBJ2-2, with D uncertain. Germline V lookup: CDR1 SGHRS, CDR2 YFSETQ. V dropped 3 bases and J dropped 2 bases, with 8 bases sitting between them. CDR3 length equals 14 residues. CDR3 loop: CASSSEGNTGELFF. CDR3 DNA: TGCGCCAGCAGCTCTGAAGGTAACACCGGGGAGCTGTTTTTT.

This clone was picked up a small number of times. The gene calls are TRBV30 and TRBJ1-4, with 7 bases aligning to TRBD1. The V gene end was trimmed by 4 bases and the J gene end by 3 bases; junction bases not matched to a gene: 5. The CDR3 is made up of 14 amino acids. In germline, CDR1 is GTSNPN, CDR2 SVGIG (reference sequence). The CDR3 region has the DNA TGTGCCTGGAAATACGGGACAGCTAATGAAAAACTGTTTTTT. It translates to CAWKYGTANEKLFF.